The next 16 T cell receptor beta chains were all read from a single sample in a study of blood T cell repertoires in COVID-19. Sequencing was performed with immunoSEQ multiplex PCR; in TCRdb, only in-frame clones are kept and a portion is missing. The table records roughly 120,000 clones, around 88% of them present only once. The sequenced sample consisted of peripheral blood. The receptor set was obtained from a woman in her forties or fifties with active or convalescent COVID-19.

The rearrangement joins TRBV2 to TRBJ2-2, with 9 bases aligning to TRBD1. The CDR3 runs 14 residues. The trim removed 5 bases at V and 6 bases at J, leaving 4 bases unmatched. Germline CDR1 is SNHLY and CDR2 is FYNNEI. The CDR3 protein is CASSRRQGAGELFF. The CDR3 DNA reads TGTGCCAGCAGTAGAAGACAGGGGGCCGGGGAGCTGTTTTTT.

J is TRBJ2-2 and V is TRBV6-5; 7 bases align to TRBD1. V gave up 10 bases and J gave up 1 base; unmatched junction bases: 6. Looked up from germline, CDR1 is MNHEY and CDR2 is SVGAGI. This CDR3 spans 14 amino acids. DNA of the CDR3: TGTGCCACCGCTTACAGGGGGAACACCGGGGAGCTGTTTTTT. Its translation: CATAYRGNTGELFF.

V usage is TRBV15 and J usage is TRBJ1-6; D not certain. There are 16 residues in the CDR3. The V end was cut by 0 bases, the J end by 9 bases, with 15 bases between. Germline CDR1 reads LNHNV; CDR2 reads YYDKDF (reference sequence). The chain's CDR3 is CATSRDRVKVGSPLHF. The CDR3 bases are TGTGCCACCAGCAGAGATCGGGTGAAGGTGGGTTCACCCCTCCACTTT.

V usage is TRBV18 and J usage is TRBJ1-5; D call uncertain. The CDR3 is 13 residues long. V lost 4 bases and J 6 bases, leaving 10 bases between the germline ends. Per germline, CDR1 KGHSH and CDR2 LQKENI. The CDR3 DNA sequence: TGTGCCAGCTCACTCGAAGGGAGTCAGCCCCAGCATTTT. Protein product: CASSLEGSQPQHF. The whole variable domain, remainder taken from reference TRBV18 and TRBJ1-5, is NAGVMQNPRHLVRRRGQEARLRCSPMKGHSHVYWYRQLPEEGLKFMVYLQKENIIDESGMPKERFSAEFPKEGPSILRIQQVVRGDSAAYFCASSLEGSQPQHFGDGTRLSIL.

This chain joins TRBV29-1 and TRBJ2-2; TRBD1 might be the D (7 bases). The V end lost 4 bases, the J end lost 3 bases, and 15 bases lay between the germline ends. CDR1 is SQVTM, CDR2 ANQGSEA, per germline. The CDR3 is made up of 15 amino acids. CDR3 bases: TGCAGCGTTGTGGGTGACAGGGAGGACACCGGGGAGCTGTTTTTT. Translated: CSVVGDREDTGELFF.

This chain uses TRBV20-1 with TRBJ1-1; D is unclear. Germline lookup yields CDR1 DFQATT and CDR2 SNEGSKA (reference sequence). The CDR3 loop spans 13 amino acids. The V end lost 3 bases, the J end lost 1 base, and 9 bases lay between the germline ends. The CDR3 nucleotides are TGCAGTGCTAGTCGTCTCGGGAACACTGAAGCTTTCTTT. This codes for CSASRLGNTEAFF.

This chain links TRBV3-1 (or the pseudogene TRBV3-2) with TRBJ2-1; the match to TRBD2 covers 10 bases. Germline CDR1 LGHDT, CDR2 YNNKEL (reference sequence). CDR3 length: 17 residues. V lost 0 bases, J lost 3 bases, and 5 bases stayed unmatched. The CDR3 loop is CASSQDRLAGVYNEQFF. DNA of the CDR3: TGTGCCAGCAGCCAAGACAGGCTAGCGGGGGTCTACAATGAGCAGTTCTTC.

The V call is TRBV28, the J call TRBJ2-3; perhaps TRBD2 as D (6 bases). The ends were cut back, 6 bases at V and 1 base at J, with 17 bases in the middle. The germline gives CDR1 MDHEN, CDR2 SYDVKM. The CDR3 runs 16 residues. The CDR3 loop is CASRSVGGWGTDTQYF. The CDR3 DNA follows: TGTGCCAGCAGATCCGTCGGGGGTTGGGGCACAGATACGCAGTATTTT.

The rearrangement joins TRBV28 to TRBJ1-2; D is ambiguous. The CDR3 has 12 amino acids. Germline assignment: CDR1 MDHEN and CDR2 SYDVKM. V shed 5 bases and J shed 8 bases, with 12 bases lying between them. This chain's CDR3 is CASSDTFYGYTF. CDR3 bases: TGTGCCAGCAGTGACACCTTTTACGGCTACACCTTC.

CDR3 nucleotide sequence: TGTGCCAGCAGCGCCTTCGGGGGAGGCAATGAAAAACTGTTTTTT. Its translation is CASSAFGGGNEKLFF. The J gene is TRBJ1-4, the V gene TRBV7-2; D is possibly TRBD1 (5 bases). This CDR3 region has 15 residues. V lost 5 bases and J lost 5, with 15 bases in between. The germline CDR1 and CDR2 sequences are SGHTA and FQGNSA.

This chain uses TRBV28 with TRBJ1-1; 8 bases are shared with TRBD1. In germline, CDR1 is MDHEN, CDR2 SYDVKM. The V segment lost 5 bases and the J segment 7 bases; nucleotides outside the gene matches: 9. This CDR3 comprises 14 residues. The CDR3 region is CASSPSRDRLEAFF. DNA for the CDR3: TGTGCCAGCAGTCCCTCCCGGGACAGGCTTGAAGCTTTCTTT. Full variable domain (outside the CDR3, taken from reference TRBV28 and TRBJ1-1): DVKVTQSSRYLVKRTGEKVFLECVQDMDHENMFWYRQDPGLGLRLIYFSYDVKMKEKGDIPEGYSVSREKKERFSLILESASTNQTSMYLCASSPSRDRLEAFFGQGTRLTVV.

This chain joins TRBV28 and TRBJ2-1; 10 positions agree with TRBD1. CDR1 MDHEN and CDR2 SYDVKM come from the germline V gene. Losses at the gene ends were 7 bases for V and 7 bases for J; bases not matched to a gene: 10. The CDR3 covers 15 residues. The CDR3 spells CASTSSSGQGNEQFF. The CDR3 DNA is TGTGCCAGCACTTCATCTTCGGGACAGGGGAATGAGCAGTTCTTC.

This clone occurred a few times. This chain connects TRBV14 to TRBJ2-7; 8 nucleotides agree with TRBD1. This CDR3 contains 14 residues. In germline, CDR1 is SGHDN, CDR2 FVKESK. V shed 1 base and J 2 bases; nucleotides not matched to a gene: 1. The CDR3 sequence: CASSQGQGPYEQYF. CDR3 nucleotide sequence: TGTGCCAGCAGCCAAGGACAGGGGCCCTACGAGCAGTACTTC.

This chain uses TRBV28 with TRBJ1-2, with TRBD1 matching 8 bases. The CDR3 has 14 amino acids. V shed 1 base, J shed 7 bases, and the junction held 5 bases outside the gene matches. Germline CDR1 reads MDHEN; CDR2 reads SYDVKM. The CDR3 protein is CASSLLAGGSGYTF. The CDR3 DNA follows: TGTGCCAGCAGTTTATTGGCAGGGGGCAGTGGCTACACCTTC.

V is TRBV19 and J is TRBJ1-5, with unresolved D. This CDR3 region has 14 residues. Trimming pared 10 bases from V and 0 bases from J, leaving 13 bases between. Germline V gene data show CDR1 as LNHDA and CDR2 as SQIVND (reference sequence). The CDR3 sequence is CATRVANSNQPQHF. DNA of the CDR3: TGTGCCACTCGGGTCGCAAATAGCAATCAGCCCCAGCATTTT.

This clone showed up just a few times. The CDR3 loop is CASSMPRQGGYGYTF. The CDR3 coding sequence is TGTGCCAGCAGTATGCCTAGACAGGGCGGCTATGGCTACACCTTC. The V call is TRBV28, the J call TRBJ1-2; 7 bases line up with TRBD1. The CDR3 extends over 15 amino acids. Germline V gene data show CDR1 as MDHEN and CDR2 as SYDVKM. J gave up 4 bases and V 5 bases, and 10 bases lay outside the gene matches.